These 12 T cell receptor beta chains were all obtained from the same sample, sequenced in a study of blood T cell repertoires in COVID-19. TCRdb's table, derived via immunoSEQ multiplex PCR, lists solely in-frame clones and lacks some. The sample contains some 150,000 clones, almost 80% of which appear only once. Sample: peripheral blood. The receptors shown here come from a man aged 45 to 65 with active or convalescent COVID-19.

V is TRBV9 and J is TRBJ2-7; a possible D gene is TRBD1 (6 bases). The V gene lost 0 bases and the J gene lost 3 bases, with 13 bases spanning the gap. This CDR3 spans 15 amino acids. Germline CDR1 is SGDLS and CDR2 is YYNGEE. CDR3 protein: CASSVGRGVRYEQYF. CDR3 coding DNA: TGTGCCAGCAGCGTAGGCAGGGGAGTACGCTACGAGCAGTACTTC.

The V and J genes are TRBV6-5 and TRBJ2-1; 7 bases are a match to TRBD2. The CDR3 is 14 amino acids. The germline V gene encodes CDR1 MNHEY and CDR2 SVGAGI. J lost 1 base, V lost 6 bases, and 3 bases had no gene match. The CDR3 DNA follows: TGTGCCAGCAGAGCTAGCGGTTCCTACAATGAGCAGTTCTTC. Translation gives CASRASGSYNEQFF.

This chain uses TRBV19 with TRBJ1-3; TRBD1 agrees at 8 bases. The CDR3 runs to 16 residues. With V trimmed by 5 bases and J by 3 bases, 9 bases remained unmatched. CDR1 is LNHDA and CDR2 is SQIVND in the germline V gene (reference sequence). The chain's CDR3 is CASSVTGTGSGNTIYF. The CDR3 DNA follows: TGTGCCAGTAGTGTAACCGGGACAGGCAGTGGAAACACCATATATTTT.

This rearrangement joins TRBV11-2 to TRBJ1-6, with D possibly matching TRBD1 (5 bases). CDR1 is SGHAT, CDR2 FQNNGV, per germline. V lost 4 bases and J lost 9, with 7 bases in between. This CDR3 is 12 amino acids long. CDR3 loop: CASSSQGSPLHF. CDR3 coding DNA: TGTGCCAGCAGCTCCCAGGGTTCACCCCTCCACTTT.

The chain uses TRBV19 and TRBJ2-4; D perhaps matches TRBD2 (6 bases). V lost 4 bases to trimming and J lost 8 bases, with 6 bases between them. This CDR3 has 11 amino acids. CDR1 and CDR2 (germline): LNHDA, SQIVND (reference sequence). The CDR3 DNA sequence: TGTGCCAGTAGTACGGGAGACATTCAGTACTTC. This translates into CASSTGDIQYF.

The chain is built from TRBV19 and TRBJ2-3; 9 bases are a match to TRBD1. V lost 2 bases and J lost 4; bases outside the gene matches: 4. The CDR3 has 15 residues. Germline-derived CDR1 and CDR2 are LNHDA and SQIVND (reference sequence). The CDR3 DNA is TGTGCCAGTAGTATAATCGACAGGGGGTCAGATACGCAGTATTTT. Translation: CASSIIDRGSDTQYF.

The rearrangement uses TRBV7-2 and TRBJ1-6, with D unclear. Per the germline V gene, CDR1 is SGHTA and CDR2 is FQGNSA. V was shortened by 2 bases and J by 8 bases, with 10 bases between the two germline ends. The CDR3 sequence is 14 residues long. CDR3 protein: CASSLLPGDSPLHF. The CDR3 nucleotides read TGTGCCAGCAGCTTATTGCCCGGGGATTCACCCCTCCACTTT. The full variable domain, in which reference TRBV7-2 and TRBJ1-6 provide the parts outside the CDR3, is GAGVSQSPSNKVTEKGKDVELRCDPISGHTALYWYRQSLGQGLEFLIYFQGNSAPDKSGLPSDRFSAERTGGSVSTLTIQRTQQEDSAVYLCASSLLPGDSPLHFGNGTRLTVT.

This clone was seen many times. V gene TRBV5-1 combines with J gene TRBJ2-7; 10 nucleotides match TRBD1. This CDR3 is built from 14 residues. CDR1 SGHRS and CDR2 YFSETQ come from the germline V gene. Trimming removed 0 bases from V and 6 bases from J; junction bases left unmatched: 3. CDR3 sequence reads: CASSLADRGSEQYF. The CDR3 nucleotides are TGCGCCAGCAGCTTGGCGGACAGGGGGTCCGAGCAGTACTTC.

This clone was seen only once. V is TRBV7-3 and J is TRBJ2-3, with 12 bases aligning to TRBD1. Trimming cost V 5 bases and J 5 bases; bases outside gene matches: 11. The germline gives CDR1 SGHTA, CDR2 FQGTGA. The CDR3 runs 17 residues. The CDR3: CASSHLGGQGAGDTQYF. In nucleotides, the CDR3 is TGTGCCAGCAGCCACCTCGGGGGACAGGGGGCCGGAGATACGCAGTATTTT.

The rearrangement uses TRBV10-1 and TRBJ2-5, with D possibly being TRBD1 (6 bases). The CDR3 has 15 amino acids. Between the trimmed V and J ends, which lost 3 bases and 5 bases, there was a span of 16 bases. The V gene's germline CDR1 is WNHNN and CDR2 SYGVQD (reference sequence). The CDR3 reads CASSDPGTMGETQYF. CDR3 DNA sequence: TGCGCCAGCAGTGACCCCGGGACAATGGGGGAGACCCAGTACTTC.

Note on this clone: A single base separates this from a much larger clone, so it may be a read error. Other nucleotide sequences from this sample produce the same CDR3. The V and J genes are TRBV28 and TRBJ2-7; D is undetermined. This CDR3 region has 11 residues. The V and J ends lost 6 bases and 2 bases respectively, with 5 bases between them. Germline loops: CDR1 MDHEN, CDR2 SYDVKM. CDR3 residues: CASSPAYEQYF. For the CDR3, the DNA is TGTGCCAGCAGCCCGGCCTACGAGCAGTACTTC.

The J gene is TRBJ2-5, the V gene TRBV25-1; 10 nucleotides match TRBD1. The CDR3 is made up of 16 amino acids. Germline loops: CDR1 MGHDK, CDR2 SYGVNS. Unmatched junction bases numbered 7, after V lost 2 bases and J lost 4 bases. The CDR3 loop reads CASSEHRDRGPETQYF. In nucleotides, the CDR3 is TGTGCCAGCAGTGAACACCGGGACAGGGGTCCAGAGACCCAGTACTTC.